This TCR beta chain comes out of a study of blood T cell repertoires in COVID-19. The assay was immunoSEQ multiplex PCR, and TCRdb's table has in-frame clones only and misses some. Of some 180,000 clones in the sample, around 85% were seen once. CDR3 length: 16 residues. Germline V gene data show CDR1 as LGHDT and CDR2 as YNNKEL (reference sequence). V lost 3 bases to trimming and J lost 3 bases, with 15 bases between them. The origin of this receptor is a man aged 40-49 years who had recovered from COVID-19. The V call is TRBV3-1 (or the pseudogene TRBV3-2), the J call TRBJ2-1, with D maybe TRBD2 (7 bases). Sample: PBMCs or T cells enriched from blood (not recorded which). The CDR3 DNA reads as TGTGCCAGCAGCCATCTGGGGGCGGGGGACTACAATGAGCAGTTCTTC. It specifies CASSHLGAGDYNEQFF.